The 30 T cell receptor beta chains below were found in one sample sequenced in a study of shared clonotypes between healthy human individuals. Measured with immunoSEQ multiplex PCR; TCRdb has only the in-frame clones, and not every one. The table shows 2 million or so clones, with roughly 96% occurring only once. Sequences were obtained from naive CD4+ T cells sorted from blood. Stated subset: CD45RA+ positively selected. The receptors come from a man younger than 30 in good health.

This clone came up once. This chain joins TRBV13 and TRBJ2-4; D unclear. The CDR3 has 16 residues. V gave up 5 bases and J gave up 0 bases, with 14 bases separating them. In germline, CDR1 is PRHDT, CDR2 FYEKMQ (reference sequence). CDR3 amino acids: CASSAEVSLAKNIQYF. DNA of the CDR3: TGTGCCAGCAGCGCCGAGGTGTCTTTAGCCAAAAACATTCAGTACTTC.

The chain has TRBV28 and TRBJ1-2; 9 bases line up with TRBD1. This CDR3 is 17 amino acids long. Germline loops: CDR1 MDHEN, CDR2 SYDVKM. V lost 4 bases and J lost 7; bases outside the gene matches: 16. DNA of the CDR3: TGTGCCAGCAGTTCTGGGGTGACCGGGACAGGGACTTCTGGCTACACCTTC. Amino acids: CASSSGVTGTGTSGYTF.

The chain uses TRBV7-9 and TRBJ2-1; 8 bases are shared with TRBD2. CDR1 is SEHNR and CDR2 is FQNEAQ in the germline V gene (reference sequence). CDR3 size: 15 residues. Unmatched junction bases numbered 4, after V lost 1 base and J lost 5 bases. The DNA of the CDR3 is TGTGCCAGCAGCTTAGGGGTCGGGAGGGACAATGAGCAGTTCTTC. This codes for CASSLGVGRDNEQFF.

The DNA for the CDR3 is TGCGCCAGCAGCTCGGGACAGATAGAGACCCAGTACTTC. This codes for CASSSGQIETQYF. This chain connects TRBV5-1 to TRBJ2-5; 7 nucleotides align to TRBD1. This CDR3 is 13 amino acids long. The V and J ends lost 3 bases and 4 bases, in that order; junction bases with no gene match: 3. The germline CDR1 and CDR2 sequences are SGHRS and YFSETQ.

The chain links TRBV6-1 to TRBJ1-6; D is undetermined. Germline CDR1 MNHNS, CDR2 SASEGT. This CDR3 spans 12 amino acids. V was clipped by 6 bases and J by 13 bases, with 13 bases between them. DNA for the CDR3: TGTGCCAGCAGCGCTTCAGTTTCCCCCCTCCACTTT. Translated, it gives CASSASVSPLHF.

This clone was counted between two and nine times. The V gene is TRBV2, the J gene TRBJ1-3, with D unresolved. With 2 bases removed from V and 0 bases from J, the gap between germline ends came to 5 bases. The CDR3 is 14 amino acids. The germline CDR1 and CDR2 sequences are SNHLY and FYNNEI. The CDR3 here is CASSEWGSGNTIYF. For the CDR3, the DNA is TGTGCCAGCAGTGAATGGGGCTCTGGAAACACCATATATTTT.

The chain joins TRBV18 to TRBJ2-7; D may be TRBD1 (5 bases). The germline V gene has CDR1 KGHSH and CDR2 LQKENI. This CDR3 region has 14 residues. Trimming took off 8 bases at V and 4 bases at J, with 18 bases between the two ends. The DNA of the CDR3 is TGTGCCAGCACCCAGACAGATGGGCCGTACGAGCAGTACTTC. This encodes CASTQTDGPYEQYF.

Written as DNA, the CDR3 is TGTGCCTGGAGTCCACGGACAGGGAACACTGAAGCTTTCTTT. Its protein is CAWSPRTGNTEAFF. This chain connects TRBV30 to TRBJ1-1; 7 bases are a match to TRBD1. After removal of 2 bases from V and 1 base from J, the junction contained 4 bases not matched to a gene. The CDR3 sequence is 14 residues long. Germline V CDR1 and CDR2: GTSNPN, SVGIG (reference sequence).

The genes are TRBV15 and TRBJ1-4; perhaps TRBD1 as D (6 bases). Trimming cost V 1 base and J 4 bases, with 10 bases left between them. The CDR3 has 15 amino acids. Looked up from germline, CDR1 is LNHNV and CDR2 is YYDKDF (reference sequence). As DNA, the CDR3 is TGTGCCACCAGCAGAGGTGGACAGAGTAATGAAAAACTGTTTTTT. It specifies CATSRGGQSNEKLFF.

The V call is TRBV6-5, the J call TRBJ2-1; D unresolved. V was shortened by 5 bases and J by 3 bases, with 11 bases between the two germline ends. CDR1 and CDR2 from the germline V gene are MNHEY and SVGAGI. The CDR3 covers 14 residues. The chain's CDR3 is CASSPSTGYNEQFF. The CDR3 DNA follows: TGTGCCAGCAGTCCTTCGACTGGCTACAATGAGCAGTTCTTC.

This sequence joins TRBV15 and TRBJ2-2; TRBD1 aligns across 7 bases. J gave up 7 bases and V 1 base, and 15 bases lay outside the gene matches. CDR1 and CDR2 from the germline V gene are LNHNV and YYDKDF (reference sequence). CDR3 length equals 18 residues. The CDR3 reads CATSRVSPGRGRIGELFF. The CDR3 nucleotides read TGTGCCACCAGCAGAGTTTCTCCCGGAAGGGGGCGAATCGGGGAGCTGTTTTTT. The whole variable domain, filled in from reference TRBV15 and TRBJ2-2, reads DAMVIQNPRYQVTQFGKPVTLSCSQTLNHNVMYWYQQKSSQAPKLLFHYYDKDFNNEADTPDNFQSRRPNTSFCFLDIRSPGLGDTAMYLCATSRVSPGRGRIGELFFGEGSRLTVL.

The V and J genes are TRBV10-3 and TRBJ1-2; 7 bases agree with TRBD1. In germline, CDR1 is ENHRY, CDR2 SYGVKD. The V and J ends lost 2 bases and 4 bases, in that order; junction bases with no gene match: 16. CDR3 length equals 18 residues. CDR3 DNA sequence: TGTGCCATCAGTGAGGCCCAGGGGGGAAATAAGCTAATCTATGGCTACACCTTC. It is translated as CAISEAQGGNKLIYGYTF.

The CDR3 spells CASSFTQGFNQPQHF. DNA of the CDR3: TGTGCCAGCAGTTTCACACAGGGGTTCAATCAGCCCCAGCATTTT. The V gene is TRBV6-6, the J gene TRBJ1-5; TRBD1 agrees at 7 bases. Germline CDR1 MNHNY, CDR2 SVGAGI (reference sequence). After removal of 4 bases from V and 3 bases from J, the junction contained 6 bases not matched to a gene. There are 15 residues in the CDR3.

This clone was recorded once. The chain is built from TRBV7-2 and TRBJ1-2; possibly TRBD1 for D (5 bases). The CDR3 has 13 amino acids. V dropped 2 bases and J dropped 4 bases, with 8 bases sitting between them. Germline CDR1 reads SGHTA; CDR2 reads FQGNSA. CDR3 coding DNA: TGTGCCAGCAGCTTACAGGGACCCTATGGCTACACCTTC. This gives the protein CASSLQGPYGYTF.

The rearrangement links TRBV9 to TRBJ2-2; the D gene could be TRBD1 or TRBD2 (5 bases each). CDR1 SGDLS and CDR2 YYNGEE come from the germline V gene. The CDR3 is 15 amino acids. Trimming removed 6 bases at V and 0 bases at J, with 12 bases between. CDR3 region: CASNPGTANTGELFF. The CDR3 DNA sequence: TGTGCCAGCAACCCTGGGACGGCGAACACCGGGGAGCTGTTTTTT.

This clone occurred once. The chain recombines TRBV11-2 with TRBJ1-5; the D gene is possibly TRBD1 (5 bases). CDR1 and CDR2 (germline): SGHAT, FQNNGV. This CDR3 is 13 amino acids long. V lost 4 bases, J lost 4 bases, and 8 bases lay in between. This chain's CDR3 is CASSSGLNQPQHF. The CDR3 DNA is TGTGCCAGCAGCTCGGGACTGAATCAGCCCCAGCATTTT.

This chain connects TRBV18 to TRBJ2-7; 15 nucleotides match TRBD2. The CDR3 totals 19 residues. Germline CDR1 and CDR2: KGHSH and LQKENI. V shed 2 bases, J shed 1 base, and the junction held 9 bases outside the gene matches. The CDR3 loop reads CASSPKGLAGGRGSYEQYF. In DNA, the CDR3 is TGTGCCAGCTCACCAAAGGGACTAGCGGGAGGCAGGGGGTCCTACGAGCAGTACTTC. The full variable domain, completed using reference TRBV18 and TRBJ2-7, is NAGVMQNPRHLVRRRGQEARLRCSPMKGHSHVYWYRQLPEEGLKFMVYLQKENIIDESGMPKERFSAEFPKEGPSILRIQQVVRGDSAAYFCASSPKGLAGGRGSYEQYFGPGTRLTVT.

The gene calls are TRBV13 and TRBJ2-7; 8 bases are a match to TRBD1. This CDR3 has 14 amino acids. J was trimmed by 2 bases and V by 5 bases; bases with no gene match: 5. Germline lookup yields CDR1 PRHDT and CDR2 FYEKMQ (reference sequence). As DNA, the CDR3 is TGTGCCAGCAGCCTCCTGGACAGGGCCTACGAGCAGTACTTC. Translating it yields CASSLLDRAYEQYF.

The chain is built from TRBV28 and TRBJ2-7; D tentatively reads TRBD1 or TRBD2 (5 bases each). CDR1 MDHEN and CDR2 SYDVKM come from the germline V gene. Trimming removed 5 bases at V and 1 base at J, with 12 bases between. CDR3 length: 14 amino acids. CDR3: CASSTGTKSYEQYF. CDR3 nucleotides: TGTGCCAGCAGTACTGGGACCAAGTCCTACGAGCAGTACTTC.

Worth noting for this clone: The sample carries other DNA sequences with the same CDR3. The V gene is TRBV30, the J gene TRBJ2-3; D unresolved. CDR3 length equals 11 residues. V was cut by 5 bases and J by 1 base, with 4 bases left in between. Germline values: CDR1 GTSNPN, CDR2 SVGIG (reference sequence). This CDR3 is CAWSGTDTQYF. The CDR3 DNA follows: TGTGCCTGGTCGGGCACAGATACGCAGTATTTT. The full variable domain, in which reference TRBV30 and TRBJ2-3 provide the parts outside the CDR3, is SQTIHQWPATLVQPVGSPLSLECTVEGTSNPNLYWYRQAAGRGLQLLFYSVGIGQISSEVPQNLSASRPQDRQFILSSKKLLLSDSGFYLCAWSGTDTQYFGPGTRLTVL.

On this clone itself: Since a much larger clone is just one base distant, this may be a read error. Other DNA sequences of this sample code for an identical CDR3. V usage is TRBV7-2 and J usage is TRBJ1-1; TRBD1 matches 7 bases. The CDR3 runs 14 residues. CDR1 is SGHTA, CDR2 FQGNSA, per germline. With V trimmed by 1 base and J by 1 base, 0 bases remained unmatched. CDR3 loop: CASSLEGANTEAFF. The CDR3 DNA sequence: TGTGCCAGCAGCTTAGAGGGGGCGAACACTGAAGCTTTCTTT.

This clone came up once. This sample includes further DNA sequences coding for the same CDR3. The chain employs TRBV4-1 and TRBJ2-7; 9 nucleotides agree with TRBD1. With V trimmed by 1 base and J by 1 base, 5 bases remained unmatched. Germline lookup yields CDR1 MGHRA and CDR2 YSYEKL. The CDR3 runs to 16 residues. The chain's CDR3 is CASSQGTGGVSYEQYF. The CDR3 nucleotides are TGCGCCAGCAGCCAAGGTACAGGGGGCGTATCCTACGAGCAGTACTTC.

The J gene is TRBJ1-6, the V gene TRBV19; 9 positions agree with TRBD1. CDR3 length equals 15 residues. Germline values: CDR1 LNHDA, CDR2 SQIVND (reference sequence). V dropped 4 bases and J dropped 10; count of bases not matched to a gene: 8. For the CDR3, the DNA is TGTGCCAGTAGTACCACGGGACAGGGTCGCTCACCCCTCCACTTT. It is translated as CASSTTGQGRSPLHF.

The J gene is TRBJ2-1, the V gene TRBV19, with D perhaps matching TRBD1 (7 bases). The V and J ends lost 2 bases and 2 bases respectively, with 10 bases between them. The CDR3 loop spans 15 amino acids. Germline V CDR1 and CDR2: LNHDA, SQIVND (reference sequence). CDR3 protein: CASSIQGGPYNEQFF. In DNA form, the CDR3 reads TGTGCCAGTAGTATACAGGGGGGACCCTACAATGAGCAGTTCTTC.

The rearrangement links TRBV6-5 to TRBJ1-1; D is undetermined. CDR1 and CDR2 from the germline V gene are MNHEY and SVGAGI. CDR3 length: 14 residues. The V and J ends lost 4 bases and 3 bases respectively, with 12 bases between them. The CDR3 reads CASSSTGRDTEAFF. Written as DNA, the CDR3 is TGTGCCAGCAGTTCCACCGGACGGGACACTGAAGCTTTCTTT.

The gene calls are TRBV27 and TRBJ2-1; 7 nucleotides line up with TRBD2. Germline V gene data show CDR1 as MNHEY and CDR2 as SMNVEV (reference sequence). The CDR3 loop spans 11 amino acids. CDR3: CASSGGNEQFF. CDR3 DNA sequence: TGTGCGTCCTCGGGAGGCAATGAGCAGTTCTTC.

The chain links TRBV25-1 to TRBJ1-1; 7 bases are shared with TRBD1. Germline values: CDR1 MGHDK, CDR2 SYGVNS. This CDR3 is 12 amino acids long. The junction had 3 bases not matched to a gene; V was cut back by 8 bases and J by 3 bases. The CDR3 DNA sequence: TGTGCCAGCTCGACAGGGTACACTGAAGCTTTCTTT. This codes for CASSTGYTEAFF.

Remarks on this clone: Other nucleotide sequences in the sample specify the same CDR3. V usage is TRBV5-1 and J usage is TRBJ1-2, with TRBD1 as a possible D gene (6 bases). The CDR3 sequence is 13 residues long. Germline V CDR1 and CDR2: SGHRS, YFSETQ. Trimming stripped 3 bases from V and 4 bases from J, with 10 bases between. In DNA form, the CDR3 reads TGCGCCAGCAGCTCAGGACAGAGCTATGGCTACACCTTC. It encodes CASSSGQSYGYTF.

In this sample, this clone turned up once. This chain uses TRBV18 with TRBJ2-7, with 11 positions matching TRBD2. CDR1 is KGHSH and CDR2 is LQKENI in the germline V gene. V shed 0 bases and J 8 bases; nucleotides not matched to a gene: 30. There are 23 residues in the CDR3. The CDR3 bases are TGTGCCAGCTCACCACCGTTTAGGCTACTAGCGGGAGTCAATTTAAATTCTGGACCCAAGCAGTACTTC. As protein: CASSPPFRLLAGVNLNSGPKQYF.

The chain has TRBV7-2 and TRBJ1-2; no definite D call. Germline-derived CDR1 and CDR2 are SGHTA and FQGNSA. CDR3 length: 12 residues. Deletions cut 2 bases from V and 14 bases from J, with 15 bases between. CDR3 protein: CASSLNESPNTF. The CDR3 region has the DNA TGTGCCAGCAGCTTAAACGAGTCACCAAATACCTTC. The variable domain in full, with the rest retrieved from reference TRBV7-2 and TRBJ1-2, is GAGVSQSPSNKVTEKGKDVELRCDPISGHTALYWYRQSLGQGLEFLIYFQGNSAPDKSGLPSDRFSAERTGGSVSTLTIQRTQQEDSAVYLCASSLNESPNTFGSGTRLTVV.